One and the same sample provided the 29 T cell receptor beta chains below, sequenced in a study of shared clonotypes between healthy human individuals. TCRdb's table, derived via immunoSEQ multiplex PCR, lists solely in-frame clones and lacks some. The sample lists some 1,100,000 clones, 70% to 80% occurring once. Sequences were obtained from memory CD4+ T cells from PBMCs. Subset specified: CD45RA-negative fraction. The receptor source for this set is a young man in good health. Some clones in this sample may be carry-over from other donors' samples.

The chain has TRBV5-6 and TRBJ1-3; D perhaps matches TRBD1 (5 bases). Trimming shortened V by 6 bases and J by 0 bases, and 10 bases separated the two germline ends. CDR1 is SGHDT and CDR2 is YYEEEE in the germline V gene. The CDR3 is made up of 14 amino acids. In nucleotides, the CDR3 is TGTGCCAGCAACCGGGGGGGCTCTGGAAACACCATATATTTT. Amino acid sequence: CASNRGGSGNTIYF.

The V gene is TRBV21-1, the J gene TRBJ2-5. TRBV21-1 has pseudogene status. This CDR3 contains 15 residues. The CDR3 loop is CASFTEVLPEETQYF. In DNA, the CDR3 is TGTGCCAGCTTCACGGAAGTTTTACCCGAAGAGACCCAGTACTTC.

To note about this clone: A far bigger clonotype differs at one base, so this is likely a read error. The chain joins TRBV9 to TRBJ2-3; D unresolved. Germline V gives CDR1 SGDLS, CDR2 YYNGEE. This CDR3 is built from 12 residues. Trimming removed 5 bases at V and 0 bases at J, with 4 bases between. Here the CDR3 reads CASRGSTDTQYF. The CDR3 nucleotides read TGTGCCAGCAGGGGGAGCACAGATACGCAGTATTTT.

There are a few counts of this clone. The sample contains more than one DNA sequence encoding this CDR3. The chain has TRBV6-1 and TRBJ1-5; D gene ambiguous. This CDR3 spans 13 amino acids. Per germline, CDR1 MNHNS and CDR2 SASEGT. The V gene lost 1 base and the J gene lost 5 bases, with 6 bases spanning the gap. The CDR3: CASSEGGDQPQHF. Written as DNA, the CDR3 is TGTGCCAGCAGTGAAGGGGGTGATCAGCCCCAGCATTTT.

The chain employs TRBV5-1 and TRBJ2-2; D may be TRBD1 or TRBD2 (5 bases each). V was pared by 10 bases and J by 5 bases, with 18 bases between. The V gene's germline CDR1 is SGHRS and CDR2 YFSETQ. The CDR3 consists of 14 residues. The CDR3 coding sequence is TGCGCCCCCAACCGGGGCGGAGGAACCGGGGAGCTGTTTTTT. Translating gives CAPNRGGGTGELFF.

J is TRBJ2-1 and V is TRBV4-1, with D maybe TRBD1 (6 bases). Between the trimmed V and J ends, which lost 4 bases and 3 bases, there was a span of 25 bases. From germline, CDR1 is MGHRA and CDR2 YSYEKL. The CDR3 has 19 amino acids. This CDR3 is CASSLIDRLAPPNYNEQFF. In DNA form, the CDR3 reads TGCGCCAGCAGCCTTATCGACAGGTTAGCACCACCAAACTACAATGAGCAGTTCTTC.

The CDR3, as DNA: TGTGCCAGCAGCCGCGGCCCACAGGGTTTTTCCTACGAGCAGTACTTC. Amino acids: CASSRGPQGFSYEQYF. The rearrangement links TRBV11-2 to TRBJ2-7; D is perhaps TRBD1 (6 bases). The ends were cut back, 5 bases at V and 1 base at J, with 18 bases in the middle. The CDR3 covers 16 residues. CDR1 SGHAT and CDR2 FQNNGV come from the germline V gene.

This clone was observed a few times. The gene calls are TRBV4-1 and TRBJ1-1, with D possibly being TRBD1 (6 bases). Trimming took off 2 bases at V and 10 bases at J, with 8 bases between the two ends. This CDR3 spans 11 amino acids. CDR1 and CDR2 from the germline V gene are MGHRA and YSYEKL. Here the CDR3 reads CASSQQGTAFF. CDR3 coding DNA: TGCGCCAGCAGCCAACAGGGGACAGCTTTCTTT.

The chain combines TRBV7-2 with TRBJ2-3, with 14 bases matching TRBD2. CDR3 size: 17 residues. The V segment lost 5 bases and the J segment 2 bases; nucleotides outside the gene matches: 6. Germline lookup yields CDR1 SGHTA and CDR2 FQGNSA. CDR3 region: CASSPMGLAGDTDTQYF. CDR3 coding DNA: TGTGCCAGCAGCCCGATGGGACTAGCGGGAGACACAGATACGCAGTATTTT.

Ten or more counts support this clone. This chain connects TRBV7-3 to TRBJ2-1; D might be TRBD1 or TRBD2, each matching 5 bases. This CDR3 contains 13 residues. Germline-derived CDR1 and CDR2 are SGHTA and FQGTGA. Between the trimmed V and J ends, which lost 5 bases and 8 bases, there was a span of 13 bases. The CDR3 DNA is TGTGCCAGCAGCATTGACCCGGGACATGAGCAGTTCTTC. Protein sequence: CASSIDPGHEQFF.

V is TRBV7-9 and J is TRBJ2-1; tentatively, D is TRBD1 or TRBD2 (5 bases each). The V end was cut by 6 bases, the J end by 15 bases, with 18 bases between. The length of the CDR3 is 12 residues. CDR1 and CDR2 (germline): SEHNR, FQNEAQ (reference sequence). CDR3 coding DNA: TGTGCCAGCAGTCCATCAGGGACCCTCGGGTTCTTC. Protein product: CASSPSGTLGFF.

The V call is TRBV7-3, the J call TRBJ2-1; 9 bases fit TRBD2. From germline, CDR1 is SGHTA and CDR2 FQGTGA. V trimming: 1 base; J trimming: 6 bases; junction bases outside the gene matches: 7. The CDR3 sequence is 16 residues long. In DNA form, the CDR3 reads TGTGCCAGCAGCTTAAGCCCAGCGGGAGGTCCCAATGAGCAGTTCTTC. It codes for CASSLSPAGGPNEQFF.

Regarding this clone: At the DNA level, this CDR3 is encoded by other sequences in the same sample as well. V and J are TRBV29-1 and TRBJ2-1, with TRBD2 matching over 13 bases. The length of the CDR3 is 14 residues. Germline assignment: CDR1 SQVTM and CDR2 ANQGSEA. V lost 8 bases, J lost 3 bases, and 4 bases stayed unmatched. As DNA, the CDR3 is TGCAGCACTCGGACTAGCGGGAGCTACAATGAGCAGTTCTTC. Translated, it gives CSTRTSGSYNEQFF.

This rearrangement joins TRBV15 to TRBJ2-5, with 7 bases aligning to TRBD1. This CDR3 has 15 amino acids. Per the germline V gene, CDR1 is LNHNV and CDR2 is YYDKDF (reference sequence). The junction had 5 bases not matched to a gene; V was cut back by 0 bases and J by 4 bases. This CDR3 reads CATSREAGGRETQYF. DNA for the CDR3: TGTGCCACCAGCAGAGAGGCAGGGGGTAGAGAGACCCAGTACTTC.

The chain links TRBV7-3 to TRBJ2-3; 10 bases agree with TRBD2. Per the germline V gene, CDR1 is SGHTA and CDR2 is FQGTGA. CDR3 length equals 16 residues. Trimming at V came to 5 bases and at J to 3 bases, leaving 8 bases not matched to a gene. The CDR3 spells CASSKLAGGGTDTQYF. As DNA, the CDR3 is TGTGCCAGCAGCAAATTAGCGGGAGGCGGGACAGATACGCAGTATTTT.

Comment on this clone: Given a much more abundant clone one base away, this may be a read error. This sequence joins TRBV9 and TRBJ1-2, with 8 bases identical to TRBD1. Germline V gene lookup returns CDR1 SGDLS and CDR2 YYNGEE. V shed 3 bases, J shed 3 bases, and the junction held 1 base outside the gene matches. The CDR3 sequence is 13 residues long. CDR3 in DNA: TGTGCCAGCAGCGCACAGGGGGACTATGGCTACACCTTC. This codes for CASSAQGDYGYTF.

The chain links TRBV28 to TRBJ2-2, with TRBD2 identical over 14 bases. J gave up 7 bases and V 8 bases, and 6 bases lay outside the gene matches. Looked up from germline, CDR1 is MDHEN and CDR2 is SYDVKM. This CDR3 spans 15 amino acids. CDR3 protein: CASAMTSGRVGELFF. Here the CDR3 DNA reads TGTGCCAGCGCCATGACTAGCGGGAGGGTCGGGGAGCTGTTTTTT.

This sequence joins TRBV9 and TRBJ1-1; D is uncertain. This CDR3 is built from 13 residues. V was clipped by 0 bases and J by 10 bases, with 13 bases between them. Germline CDR1 reads SGDLS; CDR2 reads YYNGEE. The DNA for the CDR3 is TGTGCCAGCAGCGTAGATTGGGTGGAGGTAGCTTTCTTT. Protein: CASSVDWVEVAFF.

The chain uses TRBV15 and TRBJ1-5, with TRBD1 identical over 8 bases. This CDR3 spans 14 amino acids. Germline V gene data show CDR1 as LNHNV and CDR2 as YYDKDF (reference sequence). V dropped 5 bases and J dropped 6; count of bases not matched to a gene: 6. CDR3 loop: CATSWTGIGQPQHF. The CDR3 DNA follows: TGTGCCACCAGCTGGACAGGGATCGGTCAGCCCCAGCATTTT.

This chain connects TRBV5-1 to TRBJ1-1; tentative D call: TRBD1 (5 bases). CDR3 length: 16 residues. V was clipped by 9 bases and J by 3 bases, with 24 bases between them. In germline, CDR1 is SGHRS, CDR2 YFSETQ. CDR3 nucleotide sequence: TGCGCCAACCACCCTAAGGAACTCGTGGGGGACACTGAAGCTTTCTTT. Translating gives CANHPKELVGDTEAFF.

V usage is TRBV6-5 and J usage is TRBJ2-5, with D perhaps TRBD1 (6 bases). Germline V CDR1 and CDR2: MNHEY, SVGAGI. The CDR3 length is 15 residues. The ends were cut back, 4 bases at V and 4 bases at J, with 16 bases in the middle. Here the CDR3 DNA reads TGTGCCAGCAGTTTTGGGAGCCTAGGGGGAGAGACCCAGTACTTC. Translating gives CASSFGSLGGETQYF.

Concerning this clone: The junction does not match germline at one end; this may be a read error. The chain uses TRBV6-6 and TRBJ2-4; either TRBD1 or TRBD2 may fit D (5 bases each). This CDR3 is 12 amino acids long. Germline V CDR1 and CDR2: MNHNY, SVGAGI (reference sequence). For the CDR3, the DNA is TGTGCCAGCAGTTACTCTGGGAGCAGGGCGGACTTC. Translating gives CASSYSGSRADF.

Here the CDR3 DNA reads TGTGCCAGCACTCGGGTCCAGTTCCGCTACGAGCAGTACTTC. This codes for CASTRVQFRYEQYF. The V and J genes are TRBV28 and TRBJ2-7; D is unresolved. The CDR3 runs 14 residues. Germline values: CDR1 MDHEN, CDR2 SYDVKM. V was cut by 7 bases and J by 3 bases, with 16 bases left in between. The full variable domain, its missing parts supplied by reference TRBV28 and TRBJ2-7, is DVKVTQSSRYLVKRTGEKVFLECVQDMDHENMFWYRQDPGLGLRLIYFSYDVKMKEKGDIPEGYSVSREKKERFSLILESASTNQTSMYLCASTRVQFRYEQYFGPGTRLTVT.

This clone was counted a single time. V gene TRBV19 combines with J gene TRBJ1-5; tentative D call: TRBD1 (5 bases). The CDR3 length is 14 residues. Germline V gene data show CDR1 as LNHDA and CDR2 as SQIVND (reference sequence). The germline V and J ends were trimmed by 6 bases and 6 bases, with 15 bases remaining between them. CDR3 bases: TGTGCCAGTAGCCGTTGGGGGATAGGTCAGCCCCAGCATTTT. It translates to CASSRWGIGQPQHF. The full variable domain, its missing parts supplied by reference TRBV19 and TRBJ1-5, is DGGITQSPKYLFRKEGQNVTLSCEQNLNHDAMYWYRQDPGQGLRLIYYSQIVNDFQKGDIAEGYSVSREKKESFPLTVTSAQKNPTAFYLCASSRWGIGQPQHFGDGTRLSIL.

The gene calls are TRBV28 and TRBJ2-6; 9 nucleotides match TRBD1. The CDR3 runs 19 residues. The germline CDR1 and CDR2 sequences are MDHEN and SYDVKM. With 5 bases clipped from V and 3 bases from J, the junction kept 14 bases outside the gene matches. The CDR3, as DNA: TGTGCCAGCAGTACAACCGTCCGGGACAGGGTTATTGGGGCCAACGTCCTGACTTTC. As protein: CASSTTVRDRVIGANVLTF.

The V call is TRBV19, the J call TRBJ2-1; maybe TRBD1 (5 bases). The CDR3 consists of 11 residues. Germline CDR1 LNHDA, CDR2 SQIVND (reference sequence). The V end lost 10 bases, the J end lost 11 bases, and 15 bases lay between the germline ends. The CDR3 is CATSRAEQQFF. CDR3 in DNA: TGTGCCACCTCCAGGGCGGAGCAGCAGTTCTTC. Full variable domain (remainder filled in from reference TRBV19 and TRBJ2-1): DGGITQSPKYLFRKEGQNVTLSCEQNLNHDAMYWYRQDPGQGLRLIYYSQIVNDFQKGDIAEGYSVSREKKESFPLTVTSAQKNPTAFYLCATSRAEQQFFGPGTRLTVL.

This chain uses TRBV5-1 with TRBJ2-5; D not resolved. Trimming cost V 0 bases and J 5 bases, with 11 bases left between them. Germline loops: CDR1 SGHRS, CDR2 YFSETQ. The CDR3 length is 14 residues. The CDR3 spells CASSLGADGETQYF. The DNA of the CDR3 is TGCGCCAGCAGCTTGGGAGCCGACGGGGAGACCCAGTACTTC. Full variable domain (rest looked up from reference TRBV5-1 and TRBJ2-5): KAGVTQTPRYLIKTRGQQVTLSCSPISGHRSVSWYQQTPGQGLQFLFEYFSETQRNKGNFPGRFSGRQFSNSRSEMNVSTLELGDSALYLCASSLGADGETQYFGPGTRLLVL.

In its sample, this clone was seen a few times. The chain is built from TRBV6-5 and TRBJ2-7; D is possibly TRBD2 (7 bases). V shed 6 bases and J shed 1 base, with 16 bases lying between them. The CDR3 has 15 residues. Per the germline V gene, CDR1 is MNHEY and CDR2 is SVGAGI. CDR3: CASSLAERGSYEQYF. In DNA, the CDR3 is TGTGCCAGCAGCCTAGCGGAAAGGGGGTCCTACGAGCAGTACTTC.

The rearrangement links TRBV21-1 to TRBJ2-7; whether TRBD2, the table's D call, matches the DNA was not checked. TRBV21-1 is termed a pseudogene. The CDR3 contains 18 residues. The CDR3 protein is CASARDAKDPGLDYEQYF. As DNA, the CDR3 is TGTGCCAGCGCAAGGGACGCCAAAGACCCGGGACTAGATTACGAGCAGTACTTC.